Shown below are 13 T cell receptor beta chains from a single sample sequenced in a study of cytomegalovirus exposure and HLA in healthy donors (dated by TCRdb to about 2017). The library was generated by the immunoSEQ multiplex PCR assay. For the multiplex PCR, a mixture combining 60 forward primers for TCR Vbeta segments and 13 reverse primers for TCR Jbeta segments was used. The immuneACCESS repertoire file appears here via TCRdb, limited to in-frame rearrangements. These files lack a portion of the clones; in checked studies, under half of the deficit traces to unresolved V genes, and the cause of the others is not known. Counted in this sample were some 140,000 clones; 70% to 85% of them appeared once. Of the sample, 5% to 8.5% is held by the ten largest clones. The sample consisted of PBMCs. The receptors shown here come from a man aged 40-55 years in good health and CMV-seropositive.

V usage is TRBV6-4 and J usage is TRBJ2-1; 9 bases are shared with TRBD2. From germline, CDR1 is MRHNA and CDR2 SNTAGT. This CDR3 comprises 14 residues. J was trimmed by 2 bases and V by 7 bases; bases with no gene match: 3. CDR3 sequence reads: CASKIAGAYNEQFF. The CDR3 DNA sequence: TGTGCCAGCAAAATAGCGGGAGCCTACAATGAGCAGTTCTTC.

V usage is TRBV6-5 and J usage is TRBJ1-1, with D unresolved. Germline CDR1 is MNHEY and CDR2 is SVGAGI. CDR3 length: 14 residues. V lost 0 bases and J 6 bases, leaving 11 bases between the germline ends. In DNA, the CDR3 is TGTGCCAGCAGTTACTCCCACGGAGGCGCTGAAGCTTTCTTT. Amino acids: CASSYSHGGAEAFF.

The rearrangement links TRBV2 to TRBJ2-5; TRBD2 agrees at 7 bases. The J call may be wrong; the DNA end is better matched by TRBJ2-7. The germline CDR1 and CDR2 sequences are SNHLY and FYNNEI. This CDR3 spans 14 amino acids. The CDR3 nucleotides are TGTGCCAGCAGTGAGGCGGGAGTGACCTACGAGCAGTACTTC. Translated, it gives CASSEAGVTYEQYF.

The chain recombines TRBV10-1 with TRBJ2-7; 11 bases are shared with TRBD2. The length of the CDR3 is 16 residues. The V gene's germline CDR1 is WNHNN and CDR2 SYGVQD (reference sequence). The trim removed 2 bases at V and 3 bases at J, leaving 6 bases unmatched. The CDR3 protein is CASSELGTSGFYEQYF. CDR3 DNA: TGCGCCAGCAGTGAGCTCGGGACTAGCGGATTCTACGAGCAGTACTTC.

This clone has just one count. The chain has TRBV7-3 and TRBJ2-7, with D maybe TRBD2 (5 bases). This CDR3 is 13 amino acids long. V was cut by 2 bases and J by 7 bases, with 12 bases left in between. CDR1 is SGHTA, CDR2 FQGTGA, per germline. The CDR3: CASSLGFPGEQYF. The DNA of the CDR3 is TGTGCCAGCAGCTTAGGGTTCCCGGGGGAGCAGTACTTC.

The chain employs TRBV29-1 and TRBJ2-7, with TRBD2 matching 8 bases. Per germline, CDR1 SQVTM and CDR2 ANQGSEA. Germline trimming cut 3 bases from V and 5 bases from J; bases unmatched to any gene: 6. There are 13 residues in the CDR3. CDR3 DNA sequence: TGCAGCGTTGATAGCGGGAAGAGGAACGAGCAGTACTTC. Translation: CSVDSGKRNEQYF.

V and J are TRBV6-1 and TRBJ1-6; 8 bases align to TRBD1. The V segment lost 5 bases and the J segment 7 bases; nucleotides outside the gene matches: 7. The germline V gene encodes CDR1 MNHNS and CDR2 SASEGT. CDR3 length: 15 amino acids. This CDR3 is CASSPRTGLNSPLHF. The CDR3 region has the DNA TGTGCCAGCAGTCCCCGGACAGGGCTAAATTCACCCCTCCACTTT.

To note about this clone: Other DNA variants within this sample encode the same CDR3. V gene TRBV29-1 combines with J gene TRBJ1-1; 9 bases line up with TRBD1. V lost 6 bases, J lost 5 bases, and 4 bases stayed unmatched. Germline CDR1 and CDR2: SQVTM and ANQGSEA. The CDR3 contains 12 residues. The CDR3 reads CSVETGGTEAFF. CDR3 nucleotide sequence: TGCAGCGTGGAGACAGGGGGGACTGAAGCTTTCTTT.

The rearrangement links TRBV28 to TRBJ2-6; 7 positions match TRBD1. This CDR3 contains 16 residues. CDR1 and CDR2 from the germline V gene are MDHEN and SYDVKM. J gave up 0 bases and V 4 bases, and 3 bases lay outside the gene matches. CDR3 coding DNA: TGTGCCAGCAGTTCGACAGGGCGCTCTGGGGCCAACGTCCTGACTTTC. Translation gives CASSSTGRSGANVLTF. Supplemented by reference TRBV28 and TRBJ2-6, the full variable domain reads DVKVTQSSRYLVKRTGEKVFLECVQDMDHENMFWYRQDPGLGLRLIYFSYDVKMKEKGDIPEGYSVSREKKERFSLILESASTNQTSMYLCASSSTGRSGANVLTFGAGSRLTVL.

V usage is TRBV5-8 and J usage is TRBJ1-2, with D maybe TRBD1 (6 bases). The germline gives CDR1 SGHTS, CDR2 YDEGEE. The V gene lost 0 bases and the J gene lost 5 bases, with 11 bases spanning the gap. The CDR3 is 14 residues long. The CDR3 reads CASSLVDRVYGYTF. DNA of the CDR3: TGTGCCAGCAGCTTGGTGGACAGAGTTTATGGCTACACCTTC.

The chain recombines TRBV11-1 with TRBJ2-5; possibly TRBD1 for D (7 bases). Trimming pared 5 bases from V and 5 bases from J, leaving 12 bases between. Per the germline V gene, CDR1 is SGHAT and CDR2 is FQDESV (reference sequence). The CDR3 totals 13 residues. The CDR3 here is CASSQGGQETQYF. In nucleotides, the CDR3 is TGTGCCAGCAGCCAGGGGGGCCAGGAGACCCAGTACTTC.

The chain is built from TRBV2 and TRBJ1-3; 10 bases are a match to TRBD1. The CDR3 loop spans 15 amino acids. Germline V lookup: CDR1 SNHLY, CDR2 FYNNEI. Germline trimming cut 6 bases from V and 6 bases from J; bases unmatched to any gene: 8. The CDR3 nucleotides are TGTGCCAGCAGAGAGGGACAGGGGCTTTCAAACACCATATATTTT. Amino acids: CASREGQGLSNTIYF. Looking up the rest from reference TRBV2 and TRBJ1-3 gives the full variable domain: EPEVTQTPSHQVTQMGQEVILRCVPISNHLYFYWYRQILGQKVEFLVSFYNNEISEKSEIFDDQFSVERPDGSNFTLKIRSTKLEDSAMYFCASREGQGLSNTIYFGEGSWLTVV.

The gene calls are TRBV28 and TRBJ1-4; TRBD1 agrees at 7 bases. This CDR3 is built from 13 residues. Trimming removed 5 bases from V and 8 bases from J; junction bases left unmatched: 5. The germline V gene has CDR1 MDHEN and CDR2 SYDVKM. CDR3 sequence: CASSVQGGEKLFF. As DNA, the CDR3 is TGTGCCAGCAGTGTCCAGGGGGGAGAAAAACTGTTTTTT.